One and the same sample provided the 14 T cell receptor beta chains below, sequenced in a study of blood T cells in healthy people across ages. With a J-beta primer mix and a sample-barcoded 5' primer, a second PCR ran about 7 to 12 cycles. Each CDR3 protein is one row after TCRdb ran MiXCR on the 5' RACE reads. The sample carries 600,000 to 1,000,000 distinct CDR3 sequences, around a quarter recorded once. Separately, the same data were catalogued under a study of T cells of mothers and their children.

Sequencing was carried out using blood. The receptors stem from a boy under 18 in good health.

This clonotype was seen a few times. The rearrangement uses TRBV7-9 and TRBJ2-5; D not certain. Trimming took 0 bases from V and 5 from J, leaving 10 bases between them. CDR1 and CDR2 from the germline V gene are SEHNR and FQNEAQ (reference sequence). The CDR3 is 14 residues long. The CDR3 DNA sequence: TGTGCCAGCAGCTTAGCGGAGATCGGGGAGACCCAGTACTTC. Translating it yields CASSLAEIGETQYF.

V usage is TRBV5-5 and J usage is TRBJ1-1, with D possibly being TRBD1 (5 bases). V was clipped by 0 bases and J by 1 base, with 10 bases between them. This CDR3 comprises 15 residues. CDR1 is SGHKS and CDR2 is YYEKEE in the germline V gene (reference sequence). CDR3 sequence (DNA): TGTGCCAGCAGCTTGGATGTTGGGGCGAACACTGAAGCTTTCTTT. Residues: CASSLDVGANTEAFF.

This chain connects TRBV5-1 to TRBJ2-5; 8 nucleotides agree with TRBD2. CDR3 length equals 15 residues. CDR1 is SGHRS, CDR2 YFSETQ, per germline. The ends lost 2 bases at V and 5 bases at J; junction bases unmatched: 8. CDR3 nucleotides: TGCGCCAGCAGCTTAGGACGGGAGGGCCTGGAGACCCAGTACTTC. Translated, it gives CASSLGREGLETQYF.

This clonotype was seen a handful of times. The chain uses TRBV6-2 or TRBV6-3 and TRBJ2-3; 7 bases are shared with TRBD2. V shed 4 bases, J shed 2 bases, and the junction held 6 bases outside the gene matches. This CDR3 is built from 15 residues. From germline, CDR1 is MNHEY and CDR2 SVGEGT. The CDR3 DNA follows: TGTGCCAGCAGTTCCGGAGCGGGGCCCACAGATACGCAGTATTTT. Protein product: CASSSGAGPTDTQYF.

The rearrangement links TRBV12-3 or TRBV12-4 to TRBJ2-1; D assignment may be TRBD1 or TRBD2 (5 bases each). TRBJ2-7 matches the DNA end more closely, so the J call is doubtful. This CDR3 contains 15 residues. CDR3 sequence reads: CASSLLAGTSYEQYF. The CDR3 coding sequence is TGTGCCAGCAGTTTGTTAGCAGGGACCTCCTACGAGCAGTACTTC.

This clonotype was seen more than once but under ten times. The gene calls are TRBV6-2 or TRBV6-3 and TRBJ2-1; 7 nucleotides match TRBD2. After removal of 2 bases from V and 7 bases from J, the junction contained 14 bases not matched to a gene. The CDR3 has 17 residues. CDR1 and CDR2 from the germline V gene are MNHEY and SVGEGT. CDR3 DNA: TGTGCCAGCAGTTACCCCCTTGGGCGGGAGTGGCGAAATGAGCAGTTCTTC. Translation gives CASSYPLGREWRNEQFF.

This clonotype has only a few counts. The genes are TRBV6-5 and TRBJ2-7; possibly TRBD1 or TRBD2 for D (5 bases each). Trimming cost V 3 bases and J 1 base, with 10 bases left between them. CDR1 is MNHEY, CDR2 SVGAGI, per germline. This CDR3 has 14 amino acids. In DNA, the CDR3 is TGTGCCAGCAGTTATGGGACCGAGTCCTACGAGCAGTACTTC. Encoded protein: CASSYGTESYEQYF.

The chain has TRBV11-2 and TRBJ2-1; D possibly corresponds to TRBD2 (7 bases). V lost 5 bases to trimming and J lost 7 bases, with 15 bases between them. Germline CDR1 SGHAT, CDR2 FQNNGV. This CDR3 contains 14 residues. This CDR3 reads CASSDRTRFNEQFF. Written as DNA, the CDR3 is TGTGCCAGCAGCGACAGGACTAGATTTAATGAGCAGTTCTTC.

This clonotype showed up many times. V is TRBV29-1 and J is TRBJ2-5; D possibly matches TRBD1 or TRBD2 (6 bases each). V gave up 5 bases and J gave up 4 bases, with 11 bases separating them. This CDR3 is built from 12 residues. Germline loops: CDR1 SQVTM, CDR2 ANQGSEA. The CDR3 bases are TGCAGCGTTCCCAGGGGAGGAGAGACCCAGTACTTC. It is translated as CSVPRGGETQYF. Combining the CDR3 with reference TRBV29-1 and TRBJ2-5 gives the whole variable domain SAVISQKPSRDICQRGTSLTIQCQVDSQVTMMFWYRQQPGQSLTLIATANQGSEATYESGFVIDKFPISRPNLTFSTLTVSNMSPEDSSIYLCSVPRGGETQYFGPGTRLLVL.

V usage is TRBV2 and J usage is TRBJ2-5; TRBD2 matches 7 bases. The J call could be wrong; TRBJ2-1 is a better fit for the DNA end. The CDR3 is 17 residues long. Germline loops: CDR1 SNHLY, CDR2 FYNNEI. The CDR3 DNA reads TGTGCCAGCAGCCAAGACCGAACTAGCGCGACCTACAATGAGCAGTTCTTC. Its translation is CASSQDRTSATYNEQFF.

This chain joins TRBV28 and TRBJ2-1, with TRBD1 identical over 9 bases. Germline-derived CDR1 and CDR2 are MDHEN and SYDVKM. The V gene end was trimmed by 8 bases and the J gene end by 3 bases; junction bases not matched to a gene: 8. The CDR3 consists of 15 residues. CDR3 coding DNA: TGTGCCAGCTTAAACAGGGGGCCCGACTACAATGAGCAGTTCTTC. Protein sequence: CASLNRGPDYNEQFF.

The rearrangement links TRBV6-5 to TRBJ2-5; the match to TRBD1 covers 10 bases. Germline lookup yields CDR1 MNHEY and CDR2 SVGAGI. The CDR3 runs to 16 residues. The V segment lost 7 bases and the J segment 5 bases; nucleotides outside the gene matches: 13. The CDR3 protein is CASMEGATGGRETQYF. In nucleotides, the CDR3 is TGTGCCAGCATGGAGGGGGCGACAGGGGGCCGGGAGACCCAGTACTTC.

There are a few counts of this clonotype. Here the CDR3 reads CASSSGQNEQFF. CDR3 sequence (DNA): TGTGCCAGCAGTTCCGGACAGAATGAGCAGTTCTTC. V and J are TRBV12-3 or TRBV12-4 and TRBJ2-1, with D maybe TRBD1 (6 bases). The CDR3 contains 12 residues. The ends were cut back, 4 bases at V and 7 bases at J, with 8 bases in the middle.

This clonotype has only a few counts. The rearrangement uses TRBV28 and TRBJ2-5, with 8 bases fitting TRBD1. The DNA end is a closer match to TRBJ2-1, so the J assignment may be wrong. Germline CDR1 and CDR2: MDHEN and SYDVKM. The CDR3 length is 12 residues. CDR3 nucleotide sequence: TGTGCCAGCAGCCAGGGGGCCATGGGGCAGTTCTTC. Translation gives CASSQGAMGQFF.